The present T cell receptor (beta chain) was sequenced within a study of control samples from healthy donors and cancer patients. TCRdb's copy holds only in-frame clones and misses some; the assay was immunoSEQ multiplex PCR. The sample has about 190,000 clones, approximately 90% seen once. The germline CDR1 and CDR2 sequences are LNHDA and SQIVND (reference sequence). The V gene lost 5 bases and the J gene lost 0 bases, with 20 bases spanning the gap. The CDR3 sequence is 18 residues long. Sequencing was done on a sample of blood. The chain links TRBV19 to TRBJ1-5; D might be TRBD1 (5 bases). The clonotype was recovered from a man aged 30-40 years in good health. In DNA, the CDR3 is TGTGCCAGTAGTCTAATTTTTCTGGGGCGCTATAGCAATCAGCCCCAGCATTTT. This encodes CASSLIFLGRYSNQPQHF.